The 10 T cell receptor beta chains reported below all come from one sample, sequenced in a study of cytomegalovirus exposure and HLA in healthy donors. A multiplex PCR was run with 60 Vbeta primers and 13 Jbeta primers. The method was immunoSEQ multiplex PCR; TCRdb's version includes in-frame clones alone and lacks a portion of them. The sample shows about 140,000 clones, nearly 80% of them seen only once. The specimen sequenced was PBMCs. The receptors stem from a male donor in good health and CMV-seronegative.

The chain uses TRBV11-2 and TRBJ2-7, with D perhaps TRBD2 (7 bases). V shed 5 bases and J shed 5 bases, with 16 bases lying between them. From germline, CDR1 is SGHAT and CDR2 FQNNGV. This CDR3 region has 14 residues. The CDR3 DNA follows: TGTGCCAGCAGCCAAACCCGGGGGGCCCACGAGCAGTACTTC. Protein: CASSQTRGAHEQYF.

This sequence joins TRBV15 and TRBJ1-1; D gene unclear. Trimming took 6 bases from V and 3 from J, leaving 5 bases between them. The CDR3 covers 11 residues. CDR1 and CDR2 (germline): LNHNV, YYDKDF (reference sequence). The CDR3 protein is CATRRDTEAFF. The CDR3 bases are TGTGCCACCAGGAGGGACACTGAAGCTTTCTTT.

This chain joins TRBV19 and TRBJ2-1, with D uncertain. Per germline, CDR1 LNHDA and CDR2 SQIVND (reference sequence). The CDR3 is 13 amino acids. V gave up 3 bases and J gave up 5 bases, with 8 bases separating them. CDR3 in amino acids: CASSIESHNEQFF. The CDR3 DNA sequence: TGTGCCAGTAGTATTGAGAGCCACAATGAGCAGTTCTTC.

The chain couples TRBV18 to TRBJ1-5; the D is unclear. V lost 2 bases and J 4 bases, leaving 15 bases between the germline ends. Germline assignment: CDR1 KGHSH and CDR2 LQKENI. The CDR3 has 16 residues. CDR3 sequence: CASSPDNPVANQPQHF. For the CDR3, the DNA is TGTGCCAGCTCACCAGACAACCCAGTCGCGAATCAGCCCCAGCATTTT.

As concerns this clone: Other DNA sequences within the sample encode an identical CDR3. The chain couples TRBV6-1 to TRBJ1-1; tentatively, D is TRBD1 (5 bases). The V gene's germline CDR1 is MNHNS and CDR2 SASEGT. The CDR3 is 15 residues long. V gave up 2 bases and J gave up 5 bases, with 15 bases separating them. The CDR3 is CASSEMGRGGTEAFF. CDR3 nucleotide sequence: TGTGCCAGCAGTGAAATGGGGCGGGGAGGGACTGAAGCTTTCTTT.

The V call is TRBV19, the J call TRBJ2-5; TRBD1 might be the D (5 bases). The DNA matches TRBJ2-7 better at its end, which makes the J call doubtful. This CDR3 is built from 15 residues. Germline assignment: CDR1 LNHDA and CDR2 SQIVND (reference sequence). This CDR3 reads CASSIGLGVNYEQYF. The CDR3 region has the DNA TGTGCCAGTAGTATAGGTCTAGGGGTTAACTACGAGCAGTACTTC.

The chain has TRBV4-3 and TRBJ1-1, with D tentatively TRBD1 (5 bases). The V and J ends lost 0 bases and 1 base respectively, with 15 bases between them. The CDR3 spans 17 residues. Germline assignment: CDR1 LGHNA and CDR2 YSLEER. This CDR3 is CASSQDWAGGENTEAFF. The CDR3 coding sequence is TGCGCCAGCAGCCAAGATTGGGCCGGGGGGGAGAACACTGAAGCTTTCTTT.

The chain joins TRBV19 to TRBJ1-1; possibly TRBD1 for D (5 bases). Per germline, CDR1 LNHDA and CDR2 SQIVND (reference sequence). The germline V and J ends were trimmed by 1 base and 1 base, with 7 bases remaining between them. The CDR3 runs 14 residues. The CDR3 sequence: CASSIAGWNTEAFF. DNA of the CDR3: TGTGCCAGTAGTATAGCAGGGTGGAACACTGAAGCTTTCTTT.

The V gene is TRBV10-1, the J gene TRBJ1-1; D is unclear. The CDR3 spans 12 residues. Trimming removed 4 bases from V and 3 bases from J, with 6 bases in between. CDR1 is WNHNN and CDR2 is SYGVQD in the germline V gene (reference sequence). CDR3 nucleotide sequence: TGCGCCAGCAGTGCCGGGGACACTGAAGCTTTCTTT. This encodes CASSAGDTEAFF.

The CDR3 protein is CASSGTGDSNQPQHF. In nucleotides, the CDR3 is TGTGCCAGCAGCGGGACAGGGGATAGCAATCAGCCCCAGCATTTT. The V and J genes are TRBV9 and TRBJ1-5; 9 bases line up with TRBD1. Germline loops: CDR1 SGDLS, CDR2 YYNGEE. V trimming: 3 bases; J trimming: 0 bases; junction bases outside the gene matches: 1. This CDR3 is built from 15 residues.